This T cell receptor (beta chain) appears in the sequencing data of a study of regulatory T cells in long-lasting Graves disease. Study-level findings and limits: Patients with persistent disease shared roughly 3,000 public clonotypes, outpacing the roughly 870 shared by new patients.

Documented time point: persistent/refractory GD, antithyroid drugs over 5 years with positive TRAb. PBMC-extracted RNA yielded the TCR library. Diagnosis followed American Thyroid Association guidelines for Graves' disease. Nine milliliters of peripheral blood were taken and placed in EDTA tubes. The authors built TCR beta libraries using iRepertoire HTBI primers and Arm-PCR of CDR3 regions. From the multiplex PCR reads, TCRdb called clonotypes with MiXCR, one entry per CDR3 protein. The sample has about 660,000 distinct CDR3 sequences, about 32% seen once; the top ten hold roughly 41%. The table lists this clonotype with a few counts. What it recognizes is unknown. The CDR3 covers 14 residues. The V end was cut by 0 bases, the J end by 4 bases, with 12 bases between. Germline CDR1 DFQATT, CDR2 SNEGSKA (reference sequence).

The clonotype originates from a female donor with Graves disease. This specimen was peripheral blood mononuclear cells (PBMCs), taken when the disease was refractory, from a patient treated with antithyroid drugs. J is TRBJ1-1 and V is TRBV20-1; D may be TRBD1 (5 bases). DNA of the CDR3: TGCAGTGCTAGAGAAATGATAAGGGGCACTGAAGCTTTCTTT. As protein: CSAREMIRGTEAFF.